Following are 8 T cell receptor beta chains from one sample sequenced in a study of cytomegalovirus exposure and HLA in healthy donors (dated by TCRdb to about 2017). Library preparation was by the immunoSEQ multiplex PCR assay. A mixture of 60 forward primers for TCR Vbeta segments and 13 reverse primers for TCR Jbeta segments was used in the multiplex PCR. The source is immuneACCESS, and TCRdb retained only in-frame sequences with V and J called. Part of the clones is not carried over; for the studies checked, unresolved V genes explain less than half of this, and the remainder is unexplained. The sample table lists almost 200,000 clones, roughly four fifths of them with a count of one. The biggest ten clones account for about 2.1% of the sample. Sequencing was performed on PBMCs. These receptors were obtained from a man aged 30-40 years in good health and CMV-seronegative.

This clone was seen a handful of times. The chain carries TRBV19 and TRBJ2-7; TRBD2 agrees at 7 bases. Germline V gene sequence: CDR1 LNHDA, CDR2 SQIVND (reference sequence). CDR3 length: 16 amino acids. V trimming: 6 bases; J trimming: 6 bases; junction bases outside the gene matches: 17. The CDR3, as DNA: TGTGCCAGTAGACCCGGGACTACCAATTCGGGTATCGAGCAGTACTTC. Protein: CASRPGTTNSGIEQYF.

V and J are TRBV9 and TRBJ2-5, with D possibly being TRBD1 (5 bases). Trimming cost V 6 bases and J 2 bases, with 14 bases left between them. The CDR3 contains 14 residues. Germline CDR1 SGDLS, CDR2 YYNGEE. This CDR3 reads CASNPGALQETQYF. In DNA, the CDR3 is TGTGCCAGCAATCCTGGGGCCCTACAAGAGACCCAGTACTTC. Supplemented by reference TRBV9 and TRBJ2-5, the full variable domain reads DSGVTQTPKHLITATGQRVTLRCSPRSGDLSVYWYQQSLDQGLQFLIQYYNGEERAKGNILERFSAQQFPDLHSELNLSSLELGDSALYFCASNPGALQETQYFGPGTRLLVL.

The rearrangement joins TRBV19 to TRBJ2-7, with D possibly TRBD1 on 6 matching bases. Germline lookup yields CDR1 LNHDA and CDR2 SQIVND (reference sequence). The ends were cut back, 5 bases at V and 0 bases at J, with 11 bases in the middle. The CDR3 sequence is 14 residues long. The CDR3 reads CASSSAGASYEQYF. CDR3 coding DNA: TGTGCCAGTAGTTCGGCAGGGGCCTCCTACGAGCAGTACTTC.

The CDR3 here is CASSQGIGPGDGYTF. DNA of the CDR3: TGCGCCAGCAGCCAAGGAATCGGGCCAGGGGATGGCTACACCTTC. The rearrangement joins TRBV4-1 to TRBJ1-2; D might be TRBD1 (6 bases). Germline V gene lookup returns CDR1 MGHRA and CDR2 YSYEKL. The V and J ends lost 1 base and 6 bases respectively, with 15 bases between them. The CDR3 has 15 residues.

The genes are TRBV27 and TRBJ2-1, with 12 bases identical to TRBD2. The CDR3 loop spans 16 amino acids. Trimming cost V 5 bases and J 7 bases; bases outside gene matches: 9. Germline CDR1 and CDR2: MNHEY and SMNVEV (reference sequence). The CDR3 sequence: CASSGWPSGRGNEQFF. The CDR3 region has the DNA TGTGCCAGCAGTGGCTGGCCTAGCGGGAGGGGAAATGAGCAGTTCTTC.

The chain recombines TRBV9 with TRBJ2-7; 8 bases map to TRBD2. The CDR3 runs 15 residues. With 4 bases clipped from V and 0 bases from J, the junction kept 6 bases outside the gene matches. CDR1 and CDR2 (germline): SGDLS, YYNGEE. Here the CDR3 DNA reads TGTGCCAGCAGCCCGAGCGGGAGCCACTCCTACGAGCAGTACTTC. Translated, it gives CASSPSGSHSYEQYF.

The V and J genes are TRBV6-5 and TRBJ2-4; the D gene is possibly TRBD2 (6 bases). This CDR3 is built from 15 residues. Per the germline V gene, CDR1 is MNHEY and CDR2 is SVGAGI. The ends were cut back, 2 bases at V and 9 bases at J, with 17 bases in the middle. For the CDR3, the DNA is TGTGCCAGCAGTTACGGGGCGGGACCCACTGCCATTCAGTACTTC. Its translation is CASSYGAGPTAIQYF.

The V and J genes are TRBV2 and TRBJ1-2; D is possibly TRBD1 (5 bases). The germline V gene encodes CDR1 SNHLY and CDR2 FYNNEI. Trimming cost V 6 bases and J 5 bases, with 16 bases left between them. This CDR3 region has 14 residues. The CDR3 coding sequence is TGTGCCAGCAGCCGGGAACGCGGGGCTTATGGCTACACCTTC. Residues: CASSRERGAYGYTF.